What follows are 18 T cell receptor beta chains derived from one specimen sequenced in a study of cytomegalovirus exposure and HLA in healthy donors. A multiplex PCR was run with 60 Vbeta primers and 13 Jbeta primers. Produced via immunoSEQ multiplex PCR; TCRdb's table is partial and in-frame only. This sample yields some 140,000 clones, of which 65% to 85% are seen a single time; roughly 1.2% belongs to the top ten. The sample was PBMCs. The receptor source for this set is a man aged 45-65 years in good health and CMV-seronegative.

This clone has just one count. This chain links TRBV27 with TRBJ2-1, with 12 positions matching TRBD2. This CDR3 has 15 amino acids. Germline CDR1 is MNHEY and CDR2 is SMNVEV (reference sequence). The junction had 7 bases not matched to a gene; V was cut back by 5 bases and J by 8 bases. The CDR3 bases are TGTGCCAGCAGTAGGCTAGCGGGAGGGTTGGATGAGCAGTTCTTC. This translates into CASSRLAGGLDEQFF.

The V and J genes are TRBV4-1 and TRBJ2-2, with TRBD2 matching over 13 bases. With 4 bases clipped from V and 7 bases from J, the junction kept 12 bases outside the gene matches. The CDR3 covers 18 residues. Germline CDR1 and CDR2: MGHRA and YSYEKL. CDR3 DNA sequence: TGCGCCAGCAGCCCCCGGAGCGGGACTAGCGGGAAGGTCGGGGAGCTGTTTTTT. It encodes CASSPRSGTSGKVGELFF.

This clone was seen just once. The CDR3 loop reads CASSSGLAGRNIQYF. The CDR3 DNA sequence: TGTGCCAGCAGCTCCGGACTAGCGGGGCGAAACATTCAGTACTTC. The chain employs TRBV7-2 and TRBJ2-4, with TRBD2 identical over 12 bases. The CDR3 extends over 15 amino acids. The ends lost 4 bases at V and 6 bases at J; junction bases unmatched: 4. Germline V gene sequence: CDR1 SGHTA, CDR2 FQGNSA. The variable domain in full, with the rest retrieved from reference TRBV7-2 and TRBJ2-4, is GAGVSQSPSNKVTEKGKDVELRCDPISGHTALYWYRQSLGQGLEFLIYFQGNSAPDKSGLPSDRFSAERTGGSVSTLTIQRTQQEDSAVYLCASSSGLAGRNIQYFGAGTRLSVL.

J is TRBJ2-3 and V is TRBV7-3, with D perhaps matching TRBD2 (6 bases). Per the germline V gene, CDR1 is SGHTA and CDR2 is FQGTGA. The CDR3 spans 15 residues. Deletions cut 2 bases from V and 4 bases from J, with 13 bases between. CDR3 sequence: CASSLGFPGADTQYF. DNA of the CDR3: TGTGCCAGCAGCTTAGGATTCCCGGGGGCAGATACGCAGTATTTT.

The gene calls are TRBV7-2 and TRBJ2-2; D might be TRBD1 (6 bases). The CDR3 runs to 17 residues. CDR1 is SGHTA and CDR2 is FQGNSA in the germline V gene. With 5 bases removed from V and 2 bases from J, the gap between germline ends came to 18 bases. The CDR3 reads CASSKRTVELNTGELFF. CDR3 nucleotides: TGTGCCAGCAGCAAAAGGACAGTTGAACTCAACACCGGGGAGCTGTTTTTT.

This clone was seen more than once but under ten times. This chain uses TRBV7-9 with TRBJ1-2; D is undetermined. In germline, CDR1 is SEHNR, CDR2 FQNEAQ (reference sequence). The germline V and J ends were trimmed by 10 bases and 6 bases, with 15 bases remaining between them. CDR3 length equals 12 residues. CDR3 coding DNA: TGTGCCACTGAGCGGATCCACCATGGCTACACCTTC. This translates into CATERIHHGYTF.

The chain links TRBV29-1 to TRBJ1-3, with D perhaps matching TRBD1 (5 bases). This CDR3 comprises 15 residues. Germline lookup yields CDR1 SQVTM and CDR2 ANQGSEA. Trimming removed 4 bases from V and 0 bases from J, with 13 bases in between. The CDR3 loop is CSVGGLADSGNTIYF. The CDR3 nucleotides read TGCAGCGTTGGGGGACTCGCAGACTCTGGAAACACCATATATTTT.

For the CDR3, the DNA is TGTGCCAGTAGTCTCGGCGGGGAGGGTGGTCCGTCTGGGGCCAACGTCCTGACTTTC. As protein: CASSLGGEGGPSGANVLTF. The chain recombines TRBV19 with TRBJ2-6, with 7 bases fitting TRBD2. The V gene end was trimmed by 5 bases and the J gene end by 1 base; junction bases not matched to a gene: 14. Germline lookup yields CDR1 LNHDA and CDR2 SQIVND (reference sequence). CDR3 length: 19 amino acids.

The chain carries TRBV19 and TRBJ2-4; 8 bases are shared with TRBD1. V dropped 4 bases and J dropped 0; count of bases not matched to a gene: 8. This CDR3 is built from 17 residues. Germline lookup yields CDR1 LNHDA and CDR2 SQIVND (reference sequence). The CDR3 region has the DNA TGTGCCAGTAGTACCCGGACAGGGCCCGAAGCCAAAAACATTCAGTACTTC. This encodes CASSTRTGPEAKNIQYF.

V and J are TRBV6-6 and TRBJ1-2; no clear D. Germline V gene data show CDR1 as MNHNY and CDR2 as SVGAGI (reference sequence). The CDR3 runs to 14 residues. Trimming removed 2 bases at V and 2 bases at J, with 9 bases between. CDR3 protein: CASSYPNLNYGYTF. The CDR3 DNA reads as TGTGCCAGCAGTTACCCCAACTTAAACTATGGCTACACCTTC.

The CDR3 loop reads CASSQERGYLGNTIYF. The CDR3, as DNA: TGTGCCAGCAGCCAAGAACGAGGGTATCTTGGAAACACCATATATTTT. The chain joins TRBV4-2 to TRBJ1-3; D gene unclear. CDR1 and CDR2 from the germline V gene are LGHNA and YNFKEQ. The CDR3 is 16 residues long. V was pared by 0 bases and J by 3 bases, with 12 bases between.

The J gene is TRBJ1-2, the V gene TRBV14; the D is unclear. The length of the CDR3 is 13 residues. The germline gives CDR1 SGHDN, CDR2 FVKESK. The V and J ends lost 1 base and 7 bases respectively, with 10 bases between them. The CDR3 reads CASSQVLAGGYTF. The CDR3 DNA is TGTGCCAGCAGCCAAGTCCTTGCAGGTGGCTACACCTTC.

The chain has TRBV7-2 and TRBJ2-7; 12 nucleotides line up with TRBD2. Germline V gives CDR1 SGHTA, CDR2 FQGNSA. The CDR3 has 16 residues. The junction had 6 bases not matched to a gene; V was cut back by 5 bases and J by 1 base. In nucleotides, the CDR3 is TGTGCCAGCAGCCCACTAGCGGGAGGAAGATCCTACGAGCAGTACTTC. It yields the protein CASSPLAGGRSYEQYF.

The CDR3 here is CASTGGSFNEKLFF. The DNA of the CDR3 is TGTGCCAGCACCGGAGGCAGCTTTAATGAAAAACTGTTTTTT. The chain carries TRBV28 and TRBJ1-4; D remains unclear. Germline V lookup: CDR1 MDHEN, CDR2 SYDVKM. V lost 7 bases and J lost 4, with 13 bases in between. This CDR3 is 14 amino acids long.

This chain uses TRBV6-1 with TRBJ2-1; TRBD2 matches 8 bases. The V segment lost 8 bases and the J segment 3 bases; nucleotides outside the gene matches: 6. Germline V lookup: CDR1 MNHNS, CDR2 SASEGT. The CDR3 totals 14 residues. This CDR3 is CASRTSGGYNEQFF. The CDR3 region has the DNA TGTGCCAGCCGTACTAGCGGAGGCTACAATGAGCAGTTCTTC.

The rearrangement links TRBV11-1 to TRBJ2-7, with 8 bases fitting TRBD1. V was clipped by 0 bases and J by 3 bases; unmatched bases: 4. Per the germline V gene, CDR1 is SGHAT and CDR2 is FQDESV (reference sequence). This CDR3 is 15 amino acids long. CDR3 in DNA: TGTGCCAGCAGCTTAGCGGGGACAGGACACTACGAGCAGTACTTC. As protein: CASSLAGTGHYEQYF.

This chain uses TRBV30 with TRBJ2-7; the D gene is possibly TRBD2 (6 bases). V shed 5 bases and J shed 4 bases, with 9 bases lying between them. This CDR3 has 11 amino acids. From germline, CDR1 is GTSNPN and CDR2 SVGIG (reference sequence). CDR3 in amino acids: CAWGGLYEQYF. CDR3 nucleotides: TGTGCCTGGGGGGGACTGTACGAGCAGTACTTC. Combining the CDR3 with reference TRBV30 and TRBJ2-7 gives the whole variable domain SQTIHQWPATLVQPVGSPLSLECTVEGTSNPNLYWYRQAAGRGLQLLFYSVGIGQISSEVPQNLSASRPQDRQFILSSKKLLLSDSGFYLCAWGGLYEQYFGPGTRLTVT.

This clone was detected once. This chain uses TRBV7-2 with TRBJ1-2, with 7 positions matching TRBD1. V shed 5 bases and J 6 bases; nucleotides not matched to a gene: 6. The CDR3 sequence is 13 residues long. Germline V gene data show CDR1 as SGHTA and CDR2 as FQGNSA. CDR3 nucleotides: TGTGCCAGCAGCCAAGACAGGGATGATGGCTACACCTTC. This codes for CASSQDRDDGYTF.